The clone carrying this TCR beta chain was counted only a few times. What it recognizes is unknown. The sample originates from a study of response to subunit inactivated influenza vaccine. Germline V gene data show CDR1 as SGHDT and CDR2 as YYEEEE. Unmatched junction bases numbered 6, after V lost 0 bases and J lost 10 bases. The CDR3 totals 15 residues. TCRdb redid the calling of the RT-PCR reads with MiXCR, one entry per CDR3 protein. The table has 530,000 or so distinct CDR3 sequences, approximately 10% seen once. Notes on the study in general: Every seasonal influenza vaccination brings in few new T cells, the authors suggested.

The sequencing used PBMCs from blood, collected on the day of vaccination. The sequence derives from a man aged 50 to 59 who received an inactivated influenza vaccine. The gene calls are TRBV5-6 and TRBJ2-1; 11 positions agree with TRBD2. CDR3 residues: CASSLGLAGILEQFF. The CDR3 nucleotides are TGTGCCAGCAGCTTGGGACTAGCGGGGATATTGGAGCAGTTCTTC.